Shown below are 32 T cell receptor beta chains from a single sample sequenced in a study of blood T cell repertoires in COVID-19. Method: immunoSEQ multiplex PCR; TCRdb's copy keeps in-frame clones and lacks some. Counted here are about 210,000 clones, 88% occurring once; the ten biggest clones make up roughly 1.5%. The sequenced sample was peripheral blood. The receptors come from a man younger than 35 with active or convalescent COVID-19.

The V and J genes are TRBV28 and TRBJ2-2; weak D call: TRBD1 (5 bases). From germline, CDR1 is MDHEN and CDR2 SYDVKM. The CDR3 has 15 amino acids. V lost 8 bases to trimming and J lost 6 bases, with 19 bases between them. Here the CDR3 DNA reads TGTGCCAGCGACGTCCAGGGTAAAGGTTCCGGGGAGCTGTTTTTT. It is translated as CASDVQGKGSGELFF.

The J gene is TRBJ2-1, the V gene TRBV5-1; perhaps TRBD2 as D (5 bases). Germline V gene sequence: CDR1 SGHRS, CDR2 YFSETQ. Trimming took off 4 bases at V and 3 bases at J, with 11 bases between the two ends. There are 14 residues in the CDR3. This chain's CDR3 is CASSPADFYNEQFF. The CDR3 DNA follows: TGCGCCAGCAGCCCTGCGGACTTCTACAATGAGCAGTTCTTC.

The chain recombines TRBV30 with TRBJ1-5; 8 nucleotides agree with TRBD1. This CDR3 region has 15 residues. V dropped 3 bases and J dropped 1; count of bases not matched to a gene: 5. Germline lookup yields CDR1 GTSNPN and CDR2 SVGIG (reference sequence). The CDR3 region has the DNA TGTGCCTGGAGCGCCGGGACAGGAAGCAATCAGCCCCAGCATTTT. Translating it yields CAWSAGTGSNQPQHF.

The chain carries TRBV18 and TRBJ2-4, with D maybe TRBD1 (6 bases). The V and J ends lost 0 bases and 8 bases respectively, with 20 bases between them. The CDR3 is made up of 17 amino acids. The germline V gene encodes CDR1 KGHSH and CDR2 LQKENI. For the CDR3, the DNA is TGTGCCAGCTCACCACCGATGTCAGGGGAAAAAGAGGACATTCAGTACTTC. Amino acid sequence: CASSPPMSGEKEDIQYF.

CDR3 amino acids: CASSQANRGTRWNSPLHF. The CDR3 DNA sequence: TGTGCCAGCAGCCAAGCCAACAGGGGGACGAGGTGGAATTCACCCCTCCACTTT. J is TRBJ1-6 and V is TRBV4-2; 8 nucleotides align to TRBD1. There are 18 residues in the CDR3. V lost 1 base, J lost 7 bases, and 12 bases stayed unmatched. CDR1 and CDR2 from the germline V gene are LGHNA and YNFKEQ.

This clone was recorded a few times. The chain joins TRBV30 to TRBJ2-1, with D possibly being TRBD2 (5 bases). V lost 2 bases and J lost 6, with 11 bases in between. The CDR3 runs 13 residues. Per the germline V gene, CDR1 is GTSNPN and CDR2 is SVGIG (reference sequence). CDR3: CAWSPLARNEQFF. The CDR3 bases are TGTGCCTGGAGTCCGCTAGCCCGCAATGAGCAGTTCTTC.

CDR3 amino acids: CASSQGLQGARGYTF. The CDR3 nucleotides read TGTGCCAGCAGCCAAGGGTTGCAGGGGGCGAGGGGCTACACCTTC. The J gene is TRBJ1-2, the V gene TRBV3-1 (or the pseudogene TRBV3-2); TRBD1 agrees at 8 bases. V lost 1 base to trimming and J lost 8 bases; unmatched junction nucleotides: 9. CDR3 size: 15 residues. The germline CDR1 and CDR2 sequences are LGHDT and YNNKEL (reference sequence).

CDR3 sequence reads: CASSQEARAENTIYF. The CDR3 region has the DNA TGTGCCAGCAGCCAAGAAGCCAGGGCGGAAAACACCATATATTTT. V and J are TRBV4-2 and TRBJ1-3; TRBD1 is a possible D gene (5 bases). The V gene lost 0 bases and the J gene lost 6 bases, with 12 bases spanning the gap. The CDR3 is 15 amino acids. Per the germline V gene, CDR1 is LGHNA and CDR2 is YNFKEQ.

The J gene is TRBJ2-1, the V gene TRBV25-1, with TRBD2 as a possible D gene (6 bases). V dropped 4 bases and J dropped 9 bases, with 19 bases sitting between them. The germline V gene encodes CDR1 MGHDK and CDR2 SYGVNS. This CDR3 region has 15 residues. DNA for the CDR3: TGTGCCAGCAGTGGCCACCTAGCGAGATGGGGTGAGCAGTTCTTC. This sequence encodes CASSGHLARWGEQFF.

The chain has TRBV5-4 and TRBJ2-7; 8 bases are shared with TRBD2. This CDR3 spans 14 amino acids. Trimming at V came to 4 bases and at J to 6 bases, leaving 9 bases not matched to a gene. Germline V gene data show CDR1 as SGHNT and CDR2 as YYREEE (reference sequence). The CDR3, as DNA: TGTGCCAGCAGCCTTCGGGGGGGCCCCGGCGAGCAGTACTTC. This codes for CASSLRGGPGEQYF.

This chain joins TRBV12-3 or TRBV12-4 and TRBJ1-1; no clear D gene. The germline V and J ends were trimmed by 2 bases and 4 bases, with 8 bases remaining between them. This CDR3 has 13 residues. The DNA for the CDR3 is TGTGCCAGCAGTTTATCGGTAGCCACTGAAGCTTTCTTT. Residues: CASSLSVATEAFF.

The chain is built from TRBV5-4 and TRBJ2-1, with D hard to call. The length of the CDR3 is 17 residues. CDR1 SGHNT and CDR2 YYREEE come from the germline V gene (reference sequence). Trimming took off 0 bases at V and 0 bases at J, with 13 bases between the two ends. The CDR3 DNA reads as TGTGCCAGCAGCTTGGACGTGGCGGCTAGCTCCTACAATGAGCAGTTCTTC. This translates into CASSLDVAASSYNEQFF. The full variable domain, its missing parts supplied by reference TRBV5-4 and TRBJ2-1, is ETGVTQSPTHLIKTRGQQVTLRCSSQSGHNTVSWYQQALGQGPQFIFQYYREEENGRGNFPPRFSGLQFPNYSSELNVNALELDDSALYLCASSLDVAASSYNEQFFGPGTRLTVL.

The chain recombines TRBV18 with TRBJ2-7; TRBD1 aligns across 8 bases. Germline CDR1 KGHSH, CDR2 LQKENI. Trimming cost V 3 bases and J 7 bases; bases outside gene matches: 11. There are 15 residues in the CDR3. For the CDR3, the DNA is TGTGCCAGCTCACCCCCAGGGGGCTCAGAAGGTGAGCAGTACTTC. It encodes CASSPPGGSEGEQYF. The whole variable domain, filled in from reference TRBV18 and TRBJ2-7, reads NAGVMQNPRHLVRRRGQEARLRCSPMKGHSHVYWYRQLPEEGLKFMVYLQKENIIDESGMPKERFSAEFPKEGPSILRIQQVVRGDSAAYFCASSPPGGSEGEQYFGPGTRLTVT.

The chain recombines TRBV30 with TRBJ2-3; tentative D call: TRBD2 (7 bases). The CDR3 has 15 residues. Germline V gives CDR1 GTSNPN, CDR2 SVGIG (reference sequence). V lost 3 bases and J lost 3, with 16 bases in between. CDR3 amino acids: CAWRASGGGTDTQYF. The CDR3 nucleotides read TGTGCCTGGAGGGCTAGCGGAGGGGGTACAGATACGCAGTATTTT. Complete variable domain (other parts from reference TRBV30 and TRBJ2-3): SQTIHQWPATLVQPVGSPLSLECTVEGTSNPNLYWYRQAAGRGLQLLFYSVGIGQISSEVPQNLSASRPQDRQFILSSKKLLLSDSGFYLCAWRASGGGTDTQYFGPGTRLTVL.

Points on this clone: This sample also contains other DNA sequences that code for the same CDR3. The V call is TRBV29-1, the J call TRBJ2-5, with 8 bases aligning to TRBD1. The V gene's germline CDR1 is SQVTM and CDR2 ANQGSEA. V was pared by 4 bases and J by 2 bases, with 0 bases of the junction left unmatched. This CDR3 has 12 amino acids. CDR3 region: CSVGTGQETQYF. As DNA, the CDR3 is TGCAGCGTTGGGACAGGGCAAGAGACCCAGTACTTC.

This chain links TRBV5-1 with TRBJ1-4, with D hard to call. The CDR3 is 15 amino acids. V shed 1 base and J shed 3 bases, with 10 bases lying between them. From germline, CDR1 is SGHRS and CDR2 YFSETQ. In nucleotides, the CDR3 is TGCGCCAGCAGCTTGTTCCCCGGGGCTAATGAAAAACTGTTTTTT. It codes for CASSLFPGANEKLFF.

The chain joins TRBV6-4 to TRBJ2-1; 10 nucleotides match TRBD2. V lost 5 bases and J lost 2; bases outside the gene matches: 6. Looked up from germline, CDR1 is MRHNA and CDR2 is SNTAGT. The CDR3 length is 16 residues. CDR3 in DNA: TGTGCCAGCAGTCAAGAGACTAGCGGGCCCTACAATGAGCAGTTCTTC. Its protein is CASSQETSGPYNEQFF.

This clone was observed once. The V and J genes are TRBV7-2 and TRBJ2-5; weak D call: TRBD1 (5 bases). V was trimmed by 5 bases and J by 4 bases, leaving 20 bases between them. CDR3 size: 16 residues. Germline assignment: CDR1 SGHTA and CDR2 FQGNSA. CDR3 sequence reads: CASSLTLRGNGETQYF. The CDR3 nucleotides are TGTGCCAGCAGCCTAACCCTAAGGGGTAATGGAGAGACCCAGTACTTC.

The chain links TRBV24-1 to TRBJ1-2; D unclear. CDR1 and CDR2 from the germline V gene are KGHDR and SFDVKD. The CDR3 has 13 residues. Trimming pared 5 bases from V and 4 bases from J, leaving 10 bases between. In nucleotides, the CDR3 is TGTGCCACCAGTGCGGGGTATCTCTATGGCTACACCTTC. Its protein is CATSAGYLYGYTF.

V gene TRBV28 combines with J gene TRBJ2-7, with 8 bases identical to TRBD1. CDR1 MDHEN and CDR2 SYDVKM come from the germline V gene. CDR3 length: 17 residues. V trimming: 5 bases; J trimming: 2 bases; junction bases outside the gene matches: 14. The CDR3 loop is CASSRGTGTWRPYEQYF. As DNA, the CDR3 is TGTGCCAGCAGTAGAGGGACAGGAACCTGGAGACCCTACGAGCAGTACTTC.

This rearrangement joins TRBV30 to TRBJ1-1; unclear D gene. The germline gives CDR1 GTSNPN, CDR2 SVGIG (reference sequence). V gave up 4 bases and J gave up 4 bases, with 13 bases separating them. This CDR3 is built from 13 residues. CDR3 region: CAWTLSGATEAFF. The CDR3 DNA follows: TGTGCCTGGACACTTTCGGGAGCCACTGAAGCTTTCTTT.

The genes are TRBV3-1 (or the pseudogene TRBV3-2) and TRBJ2-1, with D tentatively TRBD1 (5 bases). The CDR3 spans 15 residues. Germline V gene lookup returns CDR1 LGHDT and CDR2 YNNKEL (reference sequence). V dropped 1 base and J dropped 9 bases, with 16 bases sitting between them. The CDR3, as DNA: TGTGCCAGCAGCCAAGGATCAGGGTTCATAGGTGAGCAGTTCTTC. This gives the protein CASSQGSGFIGEQFF.

The chain combines TRBV10-2 with TRBJ1-5; 10 positions match TRBD1. The CDR3 spans 14 residues. The germline CDR1 and CDR2 sequences are WSHSY and SAAADI. The J segment lost 5 bases and the V segment lost 7 bases, leaving 5 bases of the junction unmatched. The CDR3 DNA reads as TGCGCCAGCAAAGGGGGACAGGGGTATCAGCCCCAGCATTTT. Its protein is CASKGGQGYQPQHF.

This chain links TRBV2 with TRBJ2-1, with 7 bases that match TRBD1. This CDR3 has 16 residues. V shed 4 bases and J 0 bases; nucleotides not matched to a gene: 6. Germline CDR1 and CDR2: SNHLY and FYNNEI. CDR3 nucleotides: TGTGCCAGCAGTGTGCTGGGACAGAGCTCCTACAATGAGCAGTTCTTC. Translating gives CASSVLGQSSYNEQFF.

The chain uses TRBV15 and TRBJ2-7; 11 bases fit TRBD1. CDR3 size: 15 residues. Trimming cost V 1 base and J 4 bases; bases outside gene matches: 3. Germline CDR1 reads LNHNV; CDR2 reads YYDKDF (reference sequence). For the CDR3, the DNA is TGTGCCACCAGCAGAGTTGGGACAGGGGGATACGAGCAGTACTTC. As protein: CATSRVGTGGYEQYF.

The genes are TRBV18 and TRBJ2-7; unclear D gene. The V gene's germline CDR1 is KGHSH and CDR2 LQKENI. This CDR3 has 13 residues. With 3 bases removed from V and 5 bases from J, the gap between germline ends came to 11 bases. The CDR3 is CASSPQPTHEQYF. CDR3 nucleotides: TGTGCCAGCTCACCCCAGCCGACTCACGAGCAGTACTTC.

This chain joins TRBV28 and TRBJ1-5, with 7 bases matching TRBD1. Unmatched junction bases numbered 7, after V lost 6 bases and J lost 5 bases. The length of the CDR3 is 14 residues. Germline CDR1 reads MDHEN; CDR2 reads SYDVKM. CDR3 sequence: CASRETGNHQPQHF. The CDR3 DNA follows: TGTGCCAGCAGAGAGACAGGGAACCATCAGCCCCAGCATTTT. Full variable domain (remainder filled in from reference TRBV28 and TRBJ1-5): DVKVTQSSRYLVKRTGEKVFLECVQDMDHENMFWYRQDPGLGLRLIYFSYDVKMKEKGDIPEGYSVSREKKERFSLILESASTNQTSMYLCASRETGNHQPQHFGDGTRLSIL.

The V gene is TRBV3-1 (or the pseudogene TRBV3-2), the J gene TRBJ2-3; 10 bases fit TRBD2. Germline CDR1 reads LGHDT; CDR2 reads YNNKEL (reference sequence). The CDR3 is 15 amino acids. Losses at the gene ends were 3 bases for V and 0 bases for J; bases not matched to a gene: 0. The CDR3 coding sequence is TGTGCCAGCAGCCAGACTAGCGGGAGCACAGATACGCAGTATTTT. It is translated as CASSQTSGSTDTQYF.

The gene calls are TRBV4-2 and TRBJ2-3; 9 bases are shared with TRBD1. CDR1 LGHNA and CDR2 YNFKEQ come from the germline V gene. V was pared by 3 bases and J by 3 bases, with 4 bases of the junction left unmatched. The CDR3 covers 15 residues. The CDR3 sequence: CASSQDRGGTDTQYF. In DNA, the CDR3 is TGTGCCAGCAGCCAGGACAGGGGAGGTACAGATACGCAGTATTTT.

The chain has TRBV7-3 and TRBJ2-1; D is possibly TRBD2 (7 bases). This CDR3 comprises 19 residues. CDR1 is SGHTA, CDR2 FQGTGA, per germline. V was clipped by 5 bases and J by 0 bases, with 23 bases between them. This CDR3 is CASSPRRGVRGSSYNEQFF. CDR3 bases: TGTGCCAGCAGCCCCAGGAGGGGGGTACGCGGGAGCTCCTACAATGAGCAGTTCTTC.

This clone was seen a single time. This chain connects TRBV2 to TRBJ2-2, with 7 positions matching TRBD1. V shed 6 bases, J shed 6 bases, and the junction held 10 bases outside the gene matches. The CDR3 totals 15 residues. Germline CDR1 and CDR2: SNHLY and FYNNEI. The CDR3 loop reads CASRTGTLSSGELFF. In DNA form, the CDR3 reads TGTGCCAGCAGGACAGGGACCTTGTCTTCCGGGGAGCTGTTTTTT.

The rearrangement uses TRBV19 and TRBJ1-3; 10 nucleotides match TRBD1. V lost 11 bases, J lost 0 bases, and 22 bases stayed unmatched. This CDR3 is built from 20 residues. In germline, CDR1 is LNHDA, CDR2 SQIVND (reference sequence). Written as DNA, the CDR3 is TGTGCCTCATCCCCGGGACAGGGGACCTTATTCGCAAACTCTGGAAACACCATATATTTT. It codes for CASSPGQGTLFANSGNTIYF.